Listed here are 3 T cell receptor beta chains from one sample, sequenced in a study of blood T cells in healthy people across ages. A second roughly 6 to 12 cycle PCR used barcoded and J-beta primers. TCRdb analysed the 5' RACE reads with MiXCR anew, one entry per CDR3 protein. The table includes some 1.7 million distinct CDR3 sequences, 28% detected once. Sequenced: blood. The receptor set was obtained from a woman in her twenties or thirties in good health.

This clonotype was counted a few times. V is TRBV15 and J is TRBJ2-3, with D possibly called TRBD1 or TRBD2 (5 bases each). CDR3 length: 17 amino acids. V lost 0 bases and J 3 bases, leaving 16 bases between the germline ends. Germline V gene sequence: CDR1 LNHNV, CDR2 YYDKDF (reference sequence). CDR3 sequence reads: CATSRDRIGAATDTQYF. CDR3 DNA sequence: TGTGCCACCAGCAGAGATCGGATCGGGGCAGCGACAGATACGCAGTATTTT.

This rearrangement joins TRBV29-1 to TRBJ1-5; unclear D gene. The CDR3 contains 14 residues. V dropped 7 bases and J dropped 3 bases, with 16 bases sitting between them. The germline gives CDR1 SQVTM, CDR2 ANQGSEA. CDR3 loop: CSGNSGFSNQPQHF. DNA of the CDR3: TGCAGCGGTAACTCGGGTTTTTCCAATCAGCCCCAGCATTTT.

This clonotype has a single count. V gene TRBV5-1 combines with J gene TRBJ2-1; D possibly corresponds to TRBD1 (7 bases). The CDR3 covers 18 residues. Deletions cut 1 base from V and 5 bases from J, with 22 bases between. CDR1 and CDR2 from the germline V gene are SGHRS and YFSETQ. CDR3 in DNA: TGCGCCAGCAGCTTGCGGTCAGGGGGAGGCCTAAAGAACAATGAGCAGTTCTTC. Translated: CASSLRSGGGLKNNEQFF.